The 15 T cell receptor beta chains below were found in one sample sequenced in a study of technical replicates of blood from several donors. Repertoires were generated with immunoSEQ multiplex PCR, while TCRdb's copy carries only in-frame clones and drops some. The profile shows just over 75,000 clones, about 92% of them singletons. The sequenced material came from T cells isolated from PBMCs. The receptors were sampled from a human donor in good health.

This clone came up a few times. The J gene is TRBJ2-3, the V gene TRBV7-2; D is possibly TRBD2 (5 bases). Germline V CDR1 and CDR2: SGHTA, FQGNSA. CDR3 length equals 13 residues. Trimming took off 5 bases at V and 4 bases at J, with 10 bases between the two ends. CDR3 region: CASSPAGADTQYF. DNA for the CDR3: TGTGCCAGCAGCCCGGCCGGGGCAGATACGCAGTATTTT.

The chain is built from TRBV27 and TRBJ2-7; TRBD2 matches 12 bases. CDR3 length: 16 amino acids. Per germline, CDR1 MNHEY and CDR2 SMNVEV (reference sequence). J lost 6 bases, V lost 4 bases, and 10 bases had no gene match. The CDR3 loop reads CASSSPYLAGGSEQYF. CDR3 coding DNA: TGTGCCAGCAGTTCCCCCTATCTAGCGGGAGGGAGCGAGCAGTACTTC.

J is TRBJ2-3 and V is TRBV4-3, with 8 bases lining up with TRBD2. The CDR3 extends over 15 amino acids. Per the germline V gene, CDR1 is LGHNA and CDR2 is YSLEER. The V segment lost 1 base and the J segment 5 bases; nucleotides outside the gene matches: 5. DNA for the CDR3: TGCGCCAGCAGCCAAGCCCAGCGGGAGAAAGATACGCAGTATTTT. Amino acids: CASSQAQREKDTQYF.

This clone has only one observation. The chain uses TRBV25-1 and TRBJ2-2; D remains ambiguous. The CDR3 sequence is 13 residues long. Trimming shortened V by 5 bases and J by 4 bases, and 8 bases separated the two germline ends. Germline V gene sequence: CDR1 MGHDK, CDR2 SYGVNS. This chain's CDR3 is CASSRSGTGELFF. The CDR3 DNA sequence: TGTGCCAGCAGTCGTTCAGGCACCGGGGAGCTGTTTTTT. The variable domain in full, completed from reference TRBV25-1 and TRBJ2-2, reads EADIYQTPRYLVIGTGKKITLECSQTMGHDKMYWYQQDPGMELHLIHYSYGVNSTEKGDLSSESTVSRIRTEHFPLTLESARPSHTSQYLCASSRSGTGELFFGEGSRLTVL.

The gene calls are TRBV6-6 and TRBJ2-1, with a possible D match to TRBD2 (5 bases). The germline CDR1 and CDR2 sequences are MNHNY and SVGAGI (reference sequence). V was shortened by 0 bases and J by 8 bases, with 14 bases between the two germline ends. The CDR3 is made up of 15 amino acids. CDR3 loop: CASSYSRTRRDEQFF. In DNA form, the CDR3 reads TGTGCCAGCAGTTACTCTCGGACCCGGCGGGATGAGCAGTTCTTC.

This clone was found once. V usage is TRBV7-8 and J usage is TRBJ1-5; D might be TRBD1 (5 bases). Per germline, CDR1 SGHVS and CDR2 FQNEAQ. The V and J ends lost 1 base and 1 base respectively, with 14 bases between them. The CDR3 is 17 amino acids. The CDR3, as DNA: TGTGCCAGCAGCTTAGTCGACAGCCAAACAAGCAATCAGCCCCAGCATTTT. It specifies CASSLVDSQTSNQPQHF.

This clone is a singleton in its sample. This chain connects TRBV4-1 to TRBJ1-1, with D possibly being TRBD1 (6 bases). Deletions cut 0 bases from V and 4 bases from J, with 9 bases between. The CDR3 length is 14 residues. From germline, CDR1 is MGHRA and CDR2 YSYEKL. CDR3 coding DNA: TGCGCCAGCAGCCAAGAGCAGGGGACCACTGAAGCTTTCTTT. Translated: CASSQEQGTTEAFF.

This clone has just one count. The V call is TRBV9, the J call TRBJ2-7; 10 bases agree with TRBD1. The V gene's germline CDR1 is SGDLS and CDR2 YYNGEE. This CDR3 is built from 16 residues. V shed 2 bases, J shed 2 bases, and the junction held 7 bases outside the gene matches. CDR3 sequence: CASSVSVGTGAYEQYF. The DNA for the CDR3 is TGTGCCAGCAGCGTTTCAGTGGGGACAGGGGCCTACGAGCAGTACTTC.

The chain uses TRBV6-1 and TRBJ2-7, with a tentative D call TRBD2 (5 bases). The CDR3 length is 17 residues. V was trimmed by 3 bases and J by 0 bases, leaving 18 bases between them. From germline, CDR1 is MNHNS and CDR2 SASEGT. CDR3 sequence: CASSDYPGIRSSYEQYF. The CDR3 DNA is TGTGCCAGCAGTGACTACCCGGGGATAAGAAGCTCCTACGAGCAGTACTTC.

The rearrangement uses TRBV6-1 and TRBJ2-7, with D maybe TRBD2 (6 bases). CDR1 MNHNS and CDR2 SASEGT come from the germline V gene. The V and J ends lost 2 bases and 0 bases respectively, with 20 bases between them. The CDR3 runs 18 residues. The CDR3 sequence: CASSERPLGGRPSYEQYF. CDR3 DNA sequence: TGTGCCAGCAGTGAACGGCCCCTTGGGGGGAGGCCCTCCTACGAGCAGTACTTC.

V gene TRBV7-9 combines with J gene TRBJ2-7; 8 bases map to TRBD1. The CDR3 consists of 16 residues. Germline trimming cut 5 bases from V and 1 base from J; bases unmatched to any gene: 10. CDR1 and CDR2 from the germline V gene are SEHNR and FQNEAQ (reference sequence). CDR3: CASSTSGQGYSYEQYF. The DNA of the CDR3 is TGTGCCAGCAGCACCTCCGGACAGGGCTATTCCTACGAGCAGTACTTC.

This clone was seen just once. V usage is TRBV19 and J usage is TRBJ2-7; 8 bases align to TRBD1. After removal of 0 bases from V and 3 bases from J, the junction contained 10 bases not matched to a gene. Germline CDR1 and CDR2: LNHDA and SQIVND (reference sequence). CDR3 length equals 17 residues. The CDR3 loop is CASSIDIRTGHFYEQYF. CDR3 nucleotide sequence: TGTGCCAGTAGTATAGACATTAGGACAGGGCATTTCTACGAGCAGTACTTC. Full variable domain (missing parts from reference TRBV19 and TRBJ2-7): DGGITQSPKYLFRKEGQNVTLSCEQNLNHDAMYWYRQDPGQGLRLIYYSQIVNDFQKGDIAEGYSVSREKKESFPLTVTSAQKNPTAFYLCASSIDIRTGHFYEQYFGPGTRLTVT.

CDR3 in amino acids: CASSLSSTDTQYF. The DNA for the CDR3 is TGTGCCAGCAGCTTAAGCAGCACAGATACGCAGTATTTT. J is TRBJ2-3 and V is TRBV7-2; no clear D gene. This CDR3 spans 13 amino acids. V was trimmed by 2 bases and J by 0 bases, leaving 3 bases between them. Germline V gene lookup returns CDR1 SGHTA and CDR2 FQGNSA.

CDR3 loop: CASSLAGLTSTDTQYF. CDR3 in DNA: TGTGCCAGCAGCTTAGCCGGGTTAACTAGCACAGATACGCAGTATTTT. The chain combines TRBV7-9 with TRBJ2-3; D is undetermined. Trimming shortened V by 0 bases and J by 0 bases, and 10 bases separated the two germline ends. Germline values: CDR1 SEHNR, CDR2 FQNEAQ (reference sequence). The CDR3 runs 16 residues.

The chain uses TRBV6-5 and TRBJ1-3, with TRBD1 matching over 12 bases. The J segment lost 7 bases and the V segment lost 6 bases, leaving 7 bases of the junction unmatched. This CDR3 has 15 amino acids. Germline V gives CDR1 MNHEY, CDR2 SVGAGI. This chain's CDR3 is CASSLGTGGTNTIYF. CDR3 bases: TGTGCCAGCAGCCTTGGGACAGGGGGCACGAACACCATATATTTT.